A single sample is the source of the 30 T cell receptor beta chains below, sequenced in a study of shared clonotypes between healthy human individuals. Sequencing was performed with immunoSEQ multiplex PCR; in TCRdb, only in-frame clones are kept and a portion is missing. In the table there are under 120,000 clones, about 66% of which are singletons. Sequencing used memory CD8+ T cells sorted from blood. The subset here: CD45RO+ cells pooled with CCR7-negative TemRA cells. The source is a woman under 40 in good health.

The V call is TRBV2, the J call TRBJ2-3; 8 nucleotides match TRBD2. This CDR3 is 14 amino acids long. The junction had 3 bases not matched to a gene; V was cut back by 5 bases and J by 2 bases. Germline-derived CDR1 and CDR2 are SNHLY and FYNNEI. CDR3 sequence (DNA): TGTGCCAGCAGTAGCGGGAGTAACACAGATACGCAGTATTTT. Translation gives CASSSGSNTDTQYF.

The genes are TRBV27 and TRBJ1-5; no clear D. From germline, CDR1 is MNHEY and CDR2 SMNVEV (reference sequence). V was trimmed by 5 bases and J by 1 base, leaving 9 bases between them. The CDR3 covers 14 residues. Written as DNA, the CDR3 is TGTGCCAGCAGTAACACGGGGAGCAATCAGCCCCAGCATTTT. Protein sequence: CASSNTGSNQPQHF.

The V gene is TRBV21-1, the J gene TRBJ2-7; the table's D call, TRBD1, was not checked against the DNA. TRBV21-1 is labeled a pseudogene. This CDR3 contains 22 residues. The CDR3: CASSKHLGKKFGSGHQAYEQYF. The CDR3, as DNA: TGTGCCAGCAGCAAGCATCTAGGAAAGAAGTTCGGTTCGGGACACCAGGCCTACGAGCAGTACTTC.

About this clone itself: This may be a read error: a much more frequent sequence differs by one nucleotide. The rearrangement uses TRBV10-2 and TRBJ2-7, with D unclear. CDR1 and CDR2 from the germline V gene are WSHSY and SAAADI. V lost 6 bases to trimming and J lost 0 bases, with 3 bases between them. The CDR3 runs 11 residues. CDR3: CASSNSYEQYF. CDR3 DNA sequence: TGCGCCAGCAGCAACTCCTACGAGCAGTACTTC.

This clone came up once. In DNA, the CDR3 is TGTGCCAGCAGCCTCCGGGACAGGGGATTGTATGGAAACACCATATATTTT. This sequence encodes CASSLRDRGLYGNTIYF. The rearrangement joins TRBV11-2 to TRBJ1-3; 10 bases fit TRBD1. Per germline, CDR1 SGHAT and CDR2 FQNNGV. V lost 5 bases, J lost 3 bases, and 10 bases stayed unmatched. The CDR3 contains 17 residues.

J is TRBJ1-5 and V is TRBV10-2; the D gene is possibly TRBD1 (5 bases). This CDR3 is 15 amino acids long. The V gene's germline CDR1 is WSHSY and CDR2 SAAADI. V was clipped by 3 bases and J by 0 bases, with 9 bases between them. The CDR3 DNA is TGCGCCAGCAGTGATGGAGGGGCTAGCAATCAGCCCCAGCATTTT. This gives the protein CASSDGGASNQPQHF.

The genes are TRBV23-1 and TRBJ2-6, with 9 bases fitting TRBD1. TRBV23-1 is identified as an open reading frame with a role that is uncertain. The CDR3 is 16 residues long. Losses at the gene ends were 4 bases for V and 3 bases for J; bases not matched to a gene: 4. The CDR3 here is CASSPRDRDGANVLTF. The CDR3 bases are TGCGCCAGCAGTCCCCGGGACAGGGATGGGGCCAACGTCCTGACTTTC.

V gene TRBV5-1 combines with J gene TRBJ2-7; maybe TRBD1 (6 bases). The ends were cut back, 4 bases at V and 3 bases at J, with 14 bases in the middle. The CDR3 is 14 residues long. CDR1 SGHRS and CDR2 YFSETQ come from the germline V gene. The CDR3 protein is CASSPGQINYEQYF. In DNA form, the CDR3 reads TGCGCCAGCAGCCCCGGACAGATCAACTACGAGCAGTACTTC.

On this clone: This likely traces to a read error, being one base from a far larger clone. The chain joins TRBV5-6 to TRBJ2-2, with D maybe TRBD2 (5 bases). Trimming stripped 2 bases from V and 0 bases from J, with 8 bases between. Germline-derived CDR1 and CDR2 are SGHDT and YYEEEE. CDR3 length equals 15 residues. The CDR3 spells CASSFEGSNTGELFF. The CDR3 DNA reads TGTGCCAGCAGCTTTGAGGGATCGAACACCGGGGAGCTGTTTTTT.

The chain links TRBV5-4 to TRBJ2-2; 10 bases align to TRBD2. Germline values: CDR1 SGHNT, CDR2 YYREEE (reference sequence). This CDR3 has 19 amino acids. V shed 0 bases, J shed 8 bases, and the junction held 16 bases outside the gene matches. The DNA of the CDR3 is TGTGCCAGCAGCTTGGAATCCTTGGCTAGCGGGAGTGGTAGTGGGGAGCTGTTTTTT. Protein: CASSLESLASGSGSGELFF. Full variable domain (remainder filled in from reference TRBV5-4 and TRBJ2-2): ETGVTQSPTHLIKTRGQQVTLRCSSQSGHNTVSWYQQALGQGPQFIFQYYREEENGRGNFPPRFSGLQFPNYSSELNVNALELDDSALYLCASSLESLASGSGSGELFFGEGSRLTVL.

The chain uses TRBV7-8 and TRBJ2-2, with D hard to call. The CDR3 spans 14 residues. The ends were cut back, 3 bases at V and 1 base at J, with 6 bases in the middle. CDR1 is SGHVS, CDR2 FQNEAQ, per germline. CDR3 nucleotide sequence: TGTGCCAGCAGCTTCGGCTGGAACACCGGGGAGCTGTTTTTT. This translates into CASSFGWNTGELFF.

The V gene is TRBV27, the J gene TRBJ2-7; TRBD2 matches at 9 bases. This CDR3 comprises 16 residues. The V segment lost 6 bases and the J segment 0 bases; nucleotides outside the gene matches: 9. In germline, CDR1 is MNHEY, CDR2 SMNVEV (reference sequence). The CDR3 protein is CASSNTPSGDSYEQYF. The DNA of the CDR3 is TGTGCCAGCAGCAACACCCCTAGCGGGGACTCCTACGAGCAGTACTTC.

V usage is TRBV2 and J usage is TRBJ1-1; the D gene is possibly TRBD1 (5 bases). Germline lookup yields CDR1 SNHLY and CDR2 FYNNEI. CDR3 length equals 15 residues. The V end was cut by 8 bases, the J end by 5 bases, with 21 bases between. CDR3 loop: CASRPPDNRATEAFF. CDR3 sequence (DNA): TGTGCCAGCCGCCCCCCGGACAATCGGGCAACTGAAGCTTTCTTT.

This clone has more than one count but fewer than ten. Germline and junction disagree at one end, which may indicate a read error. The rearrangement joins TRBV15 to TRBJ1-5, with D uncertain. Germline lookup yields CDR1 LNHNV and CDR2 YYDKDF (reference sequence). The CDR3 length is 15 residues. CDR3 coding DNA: TGTGCCACCAGCAGTGGGCTGGGGAGCAGTCAGCCCCAGCATTTT. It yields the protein CATSSGLGSSQPQHF.

CDR3 in amino acids: CASSLSGTNEQFF. In DNA, the CDR3 is TGCGCCAGCAGCTTGAGTGGGACCAATGAGCAGTTCTTC. V gene TRBV5-1 combines with J gene TRBJ2-1; D assignment may be TRBD1 or TRBD2 (5 bases each). This CDR3 has 13 residues. Between the trimmed V and J ends, which lost 1 base and 6 bases, there was a span of 8 bases. The V gene's germline CDR1 is SGHRS and CDR2 YFSETQ.

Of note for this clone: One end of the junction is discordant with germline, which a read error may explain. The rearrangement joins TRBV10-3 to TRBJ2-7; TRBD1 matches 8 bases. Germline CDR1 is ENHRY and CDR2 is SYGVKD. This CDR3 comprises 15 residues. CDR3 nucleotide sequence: TGTGCCAGCAGTACTGGACAGGGAGACTCTAGTGAGCAGTACTTC. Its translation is CASSTGQGDSSEQYF.

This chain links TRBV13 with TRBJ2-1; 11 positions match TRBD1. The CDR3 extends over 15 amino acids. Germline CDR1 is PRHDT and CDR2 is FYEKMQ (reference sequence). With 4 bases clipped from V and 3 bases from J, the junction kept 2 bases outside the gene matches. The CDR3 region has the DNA TGTGCCAGCAGCTCGGACAGGGGGCTCTACAATGAGCAGTTCTTC. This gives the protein CASSSDRGLYNEQFF.

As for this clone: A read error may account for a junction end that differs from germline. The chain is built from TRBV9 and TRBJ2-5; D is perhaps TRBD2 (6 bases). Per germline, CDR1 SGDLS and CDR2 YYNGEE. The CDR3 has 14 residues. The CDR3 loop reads CASSVGGSGEAQYF. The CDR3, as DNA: TGTGCCAGCAGCGTAGGGGGTAGCGGAGAGGCCCAGTACTTC. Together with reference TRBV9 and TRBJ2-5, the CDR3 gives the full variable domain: DSGVTQTPKHLITATGQRVTLRCSPRSGDLSVYWYQQSLDQGLQFLIQYYNGEERAKGNILERFSAQQFPDLHSELNLSSLELGDSALYFCASSVGGSGEAQYFGPGTRLLVL.

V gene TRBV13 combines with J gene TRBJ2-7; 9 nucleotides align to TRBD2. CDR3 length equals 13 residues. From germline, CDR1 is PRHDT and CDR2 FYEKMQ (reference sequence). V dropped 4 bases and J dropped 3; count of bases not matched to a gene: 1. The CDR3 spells CASSSTSGYEQYF. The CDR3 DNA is TGTGCCAGCAGCTCGACTAGCGGCTACGAGCAGTACTTC.

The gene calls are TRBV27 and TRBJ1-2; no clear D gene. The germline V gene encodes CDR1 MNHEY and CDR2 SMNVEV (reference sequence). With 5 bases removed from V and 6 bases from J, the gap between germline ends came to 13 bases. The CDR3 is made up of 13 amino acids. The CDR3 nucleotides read TGTGCCAGCAGTGCGGGCCTGGTGGATGGCTACACCTTC. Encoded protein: CASSAGLVDGYTF.

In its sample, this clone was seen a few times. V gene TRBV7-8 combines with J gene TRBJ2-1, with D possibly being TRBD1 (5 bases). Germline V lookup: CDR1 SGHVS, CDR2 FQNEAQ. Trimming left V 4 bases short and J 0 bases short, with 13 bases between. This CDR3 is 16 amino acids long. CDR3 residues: CASSWGEGDSYNEQFF. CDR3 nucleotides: TGTGCCAGCAGCTGGGGCGAAGGGGACTCCTACAATGAGCAGTTCTTC.

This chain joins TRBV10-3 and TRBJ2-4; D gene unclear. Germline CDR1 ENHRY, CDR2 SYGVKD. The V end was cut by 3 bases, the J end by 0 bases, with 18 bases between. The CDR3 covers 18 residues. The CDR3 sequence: CAISELDRVEKAKNIQYF. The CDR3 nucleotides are TGTGCCATCAGTGAACTGGATCGGGTGGAGAAAGCCAAAAACATTCAGTACTTC.

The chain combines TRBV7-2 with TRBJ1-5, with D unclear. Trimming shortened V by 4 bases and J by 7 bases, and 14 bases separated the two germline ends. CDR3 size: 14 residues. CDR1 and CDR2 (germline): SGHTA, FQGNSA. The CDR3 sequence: CASSSEANRQPQHF. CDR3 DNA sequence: TGTGCCAGCAGCTCGGAGGCGAACCGCCAGCCCCAGCATTTT.

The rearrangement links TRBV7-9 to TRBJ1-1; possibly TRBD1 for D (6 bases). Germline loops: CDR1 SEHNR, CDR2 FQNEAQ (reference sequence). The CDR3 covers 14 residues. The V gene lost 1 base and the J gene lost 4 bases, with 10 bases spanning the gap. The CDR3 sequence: CASSLETGFTEAFF. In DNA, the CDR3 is TGTGCCAGCAGCTTAGAAACAGGGTTCACTGAAGCTTTCTTT. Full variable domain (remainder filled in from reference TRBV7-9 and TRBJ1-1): DTGVSQNPRHKITKRGQNVTFRCDPISEHNRLYWYRQTLGQGPEFLTYFQNEAQLEKSRLLSDRFSAERPKGSFSTLEIQRTEQGDSAMYLCASSLETGFTEAFFGQGTRLTVV.

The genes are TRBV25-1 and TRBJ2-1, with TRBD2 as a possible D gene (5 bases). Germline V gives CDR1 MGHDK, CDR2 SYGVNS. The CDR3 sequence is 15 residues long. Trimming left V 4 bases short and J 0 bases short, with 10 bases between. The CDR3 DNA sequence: TGTGCCAGCAGTGCGGCTAGCTTCTCCTACAATGAGCAGTTCTTC. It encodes CASSAASFSYNEQFF.

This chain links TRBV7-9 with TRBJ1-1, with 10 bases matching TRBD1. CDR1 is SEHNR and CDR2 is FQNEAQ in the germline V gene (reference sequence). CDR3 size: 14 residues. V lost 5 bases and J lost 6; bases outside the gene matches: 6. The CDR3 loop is CASSQTGQGSEAFF. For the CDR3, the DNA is TGTGCCAGCAGCCAAACGGGACAGGGGTCTGAAGCTTTCTTT.

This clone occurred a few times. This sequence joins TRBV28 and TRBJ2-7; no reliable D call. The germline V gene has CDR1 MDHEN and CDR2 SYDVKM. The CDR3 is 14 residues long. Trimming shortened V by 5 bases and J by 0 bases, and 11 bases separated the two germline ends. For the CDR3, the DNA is TGTGCCAGCAGTAAACTTCGGAGCTCCTACGAGCAGTACTTC. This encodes CASSKLRSSYEQYF.

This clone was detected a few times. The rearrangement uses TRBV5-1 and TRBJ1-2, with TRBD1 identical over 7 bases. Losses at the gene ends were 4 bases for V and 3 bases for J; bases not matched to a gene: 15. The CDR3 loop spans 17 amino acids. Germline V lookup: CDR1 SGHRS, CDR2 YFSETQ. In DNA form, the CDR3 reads TGCGCCAGCAGCCCCGCGGCGACAGGGACAAAGTACTATGGCTACACCTTC. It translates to CASSPAATGTKYYGYTF. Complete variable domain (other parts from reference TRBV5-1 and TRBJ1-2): KAGVTQTPRYLIKTRGQQVTLSCSPISGHRSVSWYQQTPGQGLQFLFEYFSETQRNKGNFPGRFSGRQFSNSRSEMNVSTLELGDSALYLCASSPAATGTKYYGYTFGSGTRLTVV.

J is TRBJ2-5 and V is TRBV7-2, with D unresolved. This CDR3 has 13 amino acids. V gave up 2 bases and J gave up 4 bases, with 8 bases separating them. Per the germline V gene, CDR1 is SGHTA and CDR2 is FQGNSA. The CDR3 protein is CASSLKYSETQYF. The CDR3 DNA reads TGTGCCAGCAGCTTAAAGTATTCAGAGACCCAGTACTTC.

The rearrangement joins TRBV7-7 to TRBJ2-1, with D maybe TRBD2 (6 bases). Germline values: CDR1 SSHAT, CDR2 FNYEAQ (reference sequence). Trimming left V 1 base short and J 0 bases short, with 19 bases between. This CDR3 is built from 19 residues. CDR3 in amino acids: CASSLGRDSTYSSYNEQFF. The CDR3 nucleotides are TGTGCCAGCAGCTTAGGCCGGGACTCCACTTACTCCTCCTACAATGAGCAGTTCTTC.